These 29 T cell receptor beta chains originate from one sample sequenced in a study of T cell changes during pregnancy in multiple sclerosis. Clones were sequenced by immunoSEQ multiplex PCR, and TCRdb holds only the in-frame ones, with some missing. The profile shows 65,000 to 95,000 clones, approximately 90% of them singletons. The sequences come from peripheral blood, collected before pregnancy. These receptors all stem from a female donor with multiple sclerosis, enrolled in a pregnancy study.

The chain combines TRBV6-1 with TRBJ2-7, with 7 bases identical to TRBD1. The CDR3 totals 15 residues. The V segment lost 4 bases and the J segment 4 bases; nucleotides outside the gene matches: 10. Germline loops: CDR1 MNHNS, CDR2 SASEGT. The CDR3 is CASSGSTGSPYEQYF. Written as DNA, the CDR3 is TGTGCCAGCAGTGGGTCGACAGGGAGTCCATACGAGCAGTACTTC.

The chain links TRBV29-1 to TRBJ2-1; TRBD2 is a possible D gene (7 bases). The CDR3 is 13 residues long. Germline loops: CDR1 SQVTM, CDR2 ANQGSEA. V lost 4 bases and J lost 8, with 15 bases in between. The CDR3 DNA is TGCAGCGTTGCTGGGGGGGCTACGGATGAGCAGTTCTTC. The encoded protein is CSVAGGATDEQFF.

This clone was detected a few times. Here the CDR3 reads CASSRSGRGTNTEAFF. The CDR3 nucleotides read TGCGCCAGCAGCCGATCAGGGAGGGGGACCAACACTGAAGCTTTCTTT. The chain links TRBV4-1 to TRBJ1-1, with D maybe TRBD1 (6 bases). Germline V gene lookup returns CDR1 MGHRA and CDR2 YSYEKL. This CDR3 region has 16 residues. V lost 4 bases to trimming and J lost 2 bases, with 17 bases between them.

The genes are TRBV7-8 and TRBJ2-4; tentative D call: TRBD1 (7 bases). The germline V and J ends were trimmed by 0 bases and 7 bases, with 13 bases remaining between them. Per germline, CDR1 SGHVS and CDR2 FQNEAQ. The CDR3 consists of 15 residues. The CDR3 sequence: CASSLAEGAWNIQYF. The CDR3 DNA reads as TGTGCCAGCAGCTTAGCGGAGGGGGCGTGGAACATTCAGTACTTC. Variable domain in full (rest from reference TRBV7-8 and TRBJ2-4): GAGVSQSPRYKVAKRGQDVALRCDPISGHVSLFWYQQALGQGPEFLTYFQNEAQLDKSGLPSDRFFAERPEGSVSTLKIQRTQQEDSAVYLCASSLAEGAWNIQYFGAGTRLSVL.

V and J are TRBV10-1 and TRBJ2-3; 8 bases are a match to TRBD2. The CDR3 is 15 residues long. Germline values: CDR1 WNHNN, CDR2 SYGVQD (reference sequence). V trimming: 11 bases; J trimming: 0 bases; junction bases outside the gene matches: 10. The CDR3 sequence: CAGFLAGRSTDTQYF. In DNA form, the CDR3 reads TGCGCCGGATTTCTAGCGGGCCGTAGCACAGATACGCAGTATTTT.

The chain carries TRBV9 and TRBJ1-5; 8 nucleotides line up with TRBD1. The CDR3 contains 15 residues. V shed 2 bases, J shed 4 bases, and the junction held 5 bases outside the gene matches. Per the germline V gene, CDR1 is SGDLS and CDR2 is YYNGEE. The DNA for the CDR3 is TGTGCCAGCAGCGTTGGGACAGGAAATAATCAGCCCCAGCATTTT. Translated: CASSVGTGNNQPQHF. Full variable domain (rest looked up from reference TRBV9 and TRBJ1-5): DSGVTQTPKHLITATGQRVTLRCSPRSGDLSVYWYQQSLDQGLQFLIQYYNGEERAKGNILERFSAQQFPDLHSELNLSSLELGDSALYFCASSVGTGNNQPQHFGDGTRLSIL.

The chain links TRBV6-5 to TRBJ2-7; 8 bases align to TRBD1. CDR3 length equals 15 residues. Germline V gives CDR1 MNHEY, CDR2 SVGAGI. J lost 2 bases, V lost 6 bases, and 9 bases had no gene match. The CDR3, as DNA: TGTGCCAGCAGCTTCGGCGGGACAGGAACCTACGAGCAGTACTTC. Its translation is CASSFGGTGTYEQYF.

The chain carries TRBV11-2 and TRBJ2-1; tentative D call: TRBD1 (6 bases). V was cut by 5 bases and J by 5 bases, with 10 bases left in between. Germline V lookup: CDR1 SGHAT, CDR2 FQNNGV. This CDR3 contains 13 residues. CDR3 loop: CASSGGQNNEQFF. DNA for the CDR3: TGTGCCAGCAGCGGAGGACAGAACAATGAGCAGTTCTTC.

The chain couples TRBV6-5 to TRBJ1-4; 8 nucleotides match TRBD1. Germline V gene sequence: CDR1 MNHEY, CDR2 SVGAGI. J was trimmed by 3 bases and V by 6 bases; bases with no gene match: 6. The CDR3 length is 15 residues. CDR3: CASSNRGAANEKLFF. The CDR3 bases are TGTGCCAGCAGCAACAGGGGGGCGGCTAATGAAAAACTGTTTTTT.

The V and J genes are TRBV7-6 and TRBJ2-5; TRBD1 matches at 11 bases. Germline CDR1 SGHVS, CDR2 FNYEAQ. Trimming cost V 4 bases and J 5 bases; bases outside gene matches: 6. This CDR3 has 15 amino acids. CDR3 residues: CASSWSGTGGETQYF. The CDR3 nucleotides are TGTGCCAGCAGCTGGTCCGGGACAGGGGGGGAGACCCAGTACTTC.

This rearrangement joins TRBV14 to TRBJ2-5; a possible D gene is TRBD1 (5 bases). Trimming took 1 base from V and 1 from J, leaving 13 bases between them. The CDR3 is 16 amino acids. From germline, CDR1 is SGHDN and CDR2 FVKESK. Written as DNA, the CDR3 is TGTGCCAGCAGCCAAGCCCAGGGCTGGATCCAAGAGACCCAGTACTTC. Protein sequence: CASSQAQGWIQETQYF.

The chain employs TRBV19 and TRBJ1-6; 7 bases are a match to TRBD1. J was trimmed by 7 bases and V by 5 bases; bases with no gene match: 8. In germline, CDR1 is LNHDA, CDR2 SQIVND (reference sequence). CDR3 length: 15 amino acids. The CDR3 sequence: CASSSTGYGNSPLHF. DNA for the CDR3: TGTGCCAGTAGTTCGACAGGGTATGGGAATTCACCCCTCCACTTT.

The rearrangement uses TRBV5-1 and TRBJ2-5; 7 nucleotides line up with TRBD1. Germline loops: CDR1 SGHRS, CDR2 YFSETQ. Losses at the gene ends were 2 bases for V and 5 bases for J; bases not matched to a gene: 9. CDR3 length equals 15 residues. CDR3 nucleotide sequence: TGCGCCAGCAGCTTAGCGTTAGGGGGCGAGGAGACCCAGTACTTC. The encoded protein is CASSLALGGEETQYF.

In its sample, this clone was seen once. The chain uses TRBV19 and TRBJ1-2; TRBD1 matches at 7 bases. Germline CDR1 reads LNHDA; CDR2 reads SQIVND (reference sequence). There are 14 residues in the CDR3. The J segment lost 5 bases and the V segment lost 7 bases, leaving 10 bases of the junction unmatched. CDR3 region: CASTTRDRLYGYTF. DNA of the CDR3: TGTGCCAGTACGACAAGGGACAGACTTTATGGCTACACCTTC.

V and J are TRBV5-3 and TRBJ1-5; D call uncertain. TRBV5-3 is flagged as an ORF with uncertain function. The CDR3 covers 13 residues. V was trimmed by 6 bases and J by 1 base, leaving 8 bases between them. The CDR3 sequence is CARIWESNQPQHF. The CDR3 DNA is TGTGCCAGAATCTGGGAGAGCAATCAGCCCCAGCATTTT.

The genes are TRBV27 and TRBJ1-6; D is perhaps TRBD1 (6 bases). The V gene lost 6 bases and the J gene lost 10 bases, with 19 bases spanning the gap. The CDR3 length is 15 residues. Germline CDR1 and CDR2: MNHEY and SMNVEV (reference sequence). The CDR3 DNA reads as TGTGCCAGCAGCTTTGGAAACAGGGACGGCTCACCCCTCCACTTT. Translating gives CASSFGNRDGSPLHF.

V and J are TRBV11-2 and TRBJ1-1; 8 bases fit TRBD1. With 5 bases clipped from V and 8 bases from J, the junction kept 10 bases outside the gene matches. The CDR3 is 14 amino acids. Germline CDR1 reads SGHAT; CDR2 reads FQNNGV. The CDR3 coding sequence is TGTGCCAGCAGCCTCATACAGACAGGGGTCGAAGCTTTCTTT. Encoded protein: CASSLIQTGVEAFF.

CDR3 in amino acids: CASSVGVGSSNQPQHF. CDR3 DNA sequence: TGTGCCAGCAGCGTAGGCGTTGGGAGTAGCAATCAGCCCCAGCATTTT. The chain carries TRBV9 and TRBJ1-5; D is unresolved. V lost 0 bases and J 0 bases, leaving 10 bases between the germline ends. Germline CDR1 is SGDLS and CDR2 is YYNGEE. The CDR3 spans 16 residues.

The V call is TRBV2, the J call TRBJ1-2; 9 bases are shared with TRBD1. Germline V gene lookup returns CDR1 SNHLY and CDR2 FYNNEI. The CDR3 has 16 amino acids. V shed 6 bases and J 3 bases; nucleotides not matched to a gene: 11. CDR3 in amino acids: CASSRDREGLYYGYTF. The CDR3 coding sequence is TGTGCCAGCAGCCGGGACAGGGAAGGACTTTACTATGGCTACACCTTC.

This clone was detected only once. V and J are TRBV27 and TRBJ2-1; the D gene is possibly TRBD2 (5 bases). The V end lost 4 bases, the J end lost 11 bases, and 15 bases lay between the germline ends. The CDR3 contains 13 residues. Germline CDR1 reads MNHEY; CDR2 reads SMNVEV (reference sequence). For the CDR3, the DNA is TGTGCCAGCAGTTCCCTCCAGCGGCCCCAGCAGTTCTTC. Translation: CASSSLQRPQQFF.

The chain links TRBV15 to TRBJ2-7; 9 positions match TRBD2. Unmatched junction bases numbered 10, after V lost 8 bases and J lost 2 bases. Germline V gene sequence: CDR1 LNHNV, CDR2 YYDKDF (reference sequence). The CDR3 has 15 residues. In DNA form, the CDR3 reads TGTGCCACCGGATCGGGAGCTAGCGGGACCTACGAGCAGTACTTC. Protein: CATGSGASGTYEQYF.

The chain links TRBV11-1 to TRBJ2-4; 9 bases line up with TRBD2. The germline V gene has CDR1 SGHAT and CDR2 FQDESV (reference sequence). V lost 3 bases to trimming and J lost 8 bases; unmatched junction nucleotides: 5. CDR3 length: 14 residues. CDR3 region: CASSFRAGGDIQYF. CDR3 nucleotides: TGTGCCAGCAGCTTCCGGGCGGGGGGGGACATTCAGTACTTC.

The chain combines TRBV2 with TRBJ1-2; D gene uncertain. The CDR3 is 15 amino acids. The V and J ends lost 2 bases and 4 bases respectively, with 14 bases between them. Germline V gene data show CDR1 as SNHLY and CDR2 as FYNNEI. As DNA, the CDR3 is TGTGCCAGCAGTGAATGGGCTCAACTCCGCTATGGCTACACCTTC. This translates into CASSEWAQLRYGYTF.

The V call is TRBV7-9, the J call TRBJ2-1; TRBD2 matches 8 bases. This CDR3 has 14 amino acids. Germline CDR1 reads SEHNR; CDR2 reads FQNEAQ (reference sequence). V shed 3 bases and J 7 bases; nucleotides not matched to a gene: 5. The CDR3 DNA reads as TGTGCCAGCAGCTTTAGCGGGGTGCAGAATGAGCAGTTCTTC. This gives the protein CASSFSGVQNEQFF.

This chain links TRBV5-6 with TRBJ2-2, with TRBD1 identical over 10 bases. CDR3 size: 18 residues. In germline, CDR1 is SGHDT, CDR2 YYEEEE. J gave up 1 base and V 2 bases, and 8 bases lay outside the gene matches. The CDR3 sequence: CASSLGTGEAVNTGELFF. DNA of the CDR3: TGTGCCAGCAGCTTAGGGACAGGGGAGGCTGTGAACACCGGGGAGCTGTTTTTT. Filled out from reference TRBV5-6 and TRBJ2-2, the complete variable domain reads DAGVTQSPTHLIKTRGQQVTLRCSPKSGHDTVSWYQQALGQGPQFIFQYYEEEERQRGNFPDRFSGHQFPNYSSELNVNALLLGDSALYLCASSLGTGEAVNTGELFFGEGSRLTVL.

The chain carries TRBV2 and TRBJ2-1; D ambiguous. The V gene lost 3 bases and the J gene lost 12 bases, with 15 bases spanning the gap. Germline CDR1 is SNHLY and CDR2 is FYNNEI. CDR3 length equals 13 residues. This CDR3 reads CASSERGRLTQFF. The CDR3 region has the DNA TGTGCCAGCAGTGAGCGAGGCCGGCTGACGCAGTTCTTC.

CDR3 sequence: CASGEGAGGVDPNSPLHF. CDR3 DNA: TGTGCCAGCGGAGAGGGGGCGGGGGGAGTCGACCCCAATTCACCCCTCCACTTT. The chain employs TRBV7-2 and TRBJ1-6; the match to TRBD1 covers 7 bases. CDR1 is SGHTA, CDR2 FQGNSA, per germline. J was trimmed by 7 bases and V by 8 bases; bases with no gene match: 20. This CDR3 contains 18 residues.

The CDR3 coding sequence is TGTGCCAGTAGTATATCCCCAGGGGGCTCCTACGAGCAGTACTTC. This encodes CASSISPGGSYEQYF. V gene TRBV19 combines with J gene TRBJ2-7; 7 bases agree with TRBD1. CDR1 and CDR2 from the germline V gene are LNHDA and SQIVND (reference sequence). V dropped 2 bases and J dropped 0; count of bases not matched to a gene: 4. The CDR3 spans 15 residues.

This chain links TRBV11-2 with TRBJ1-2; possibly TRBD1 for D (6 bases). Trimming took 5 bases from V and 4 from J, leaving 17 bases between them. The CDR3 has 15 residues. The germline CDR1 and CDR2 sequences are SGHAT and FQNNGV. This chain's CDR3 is CASSPEGVWGYGYTF. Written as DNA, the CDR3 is TGTGCCAGCAGCCCAGAGGGGGTATGGGGCTATGGCTACACCTTC.